This T cell receptor (beta chain) comes out of a study of regulatory T cells in long-lasting Graves disease. The time point is: newly diagnosed GD, antithyroid drugs for less than 3 months. PBMCs were the source of the RNA used for TCR sequencing. Library construction for TCR beta used iRepertoire HTBI primers and Arm-PCR of CDR3 regions. TCRdb reprocessed the multiplex PCR reads via MiXCR and lists one record per CDR3 protein. This table has a few hundred thousand distinct CDR3 sequences, 10% to 15% appearing once. Trimming shortened V by 4 bases and J by 4 bases, and 10 bases separated the two germline ends. Per germline, CDR1 SNHLY and CDR2 FYNNEI. The CDR3 has 13 amino acids. In this sample, this clonotype turned up many times. These sequences were also reported in another study, on T cells in Graves' hyperthyroidism and ophthalmopathy.

The source was peripheral blood mononuclear cells (PBMCs), collected at new diagnosis, from a patient treated with antithyroid drugs. The J gene is TRBJ1-1, the V gene TRBV2; D perhaps matches TRBD1 (5 bases). The TCR originated in a young woman with Graves disease. In DNA, the CDR3 is TGTGCCAGCAGTGGCCCAGGGACCACTGAAGCTTTCTTT. As protein: CASSGPGTTEAFF. Combining the CDR3 with reference TRBV2 and TRBJ1-1 gives the whole variable domain EPEVTQTPSHQVTQMGQEVILRCVPISNHLYFYWYRQILGQKVEFLVSFYNNEISEKSEIFDDQFSVERPDGSNFTLKIRSTKLEDSAMYFCASSGPGTTEAFFGQGTRLTVV.